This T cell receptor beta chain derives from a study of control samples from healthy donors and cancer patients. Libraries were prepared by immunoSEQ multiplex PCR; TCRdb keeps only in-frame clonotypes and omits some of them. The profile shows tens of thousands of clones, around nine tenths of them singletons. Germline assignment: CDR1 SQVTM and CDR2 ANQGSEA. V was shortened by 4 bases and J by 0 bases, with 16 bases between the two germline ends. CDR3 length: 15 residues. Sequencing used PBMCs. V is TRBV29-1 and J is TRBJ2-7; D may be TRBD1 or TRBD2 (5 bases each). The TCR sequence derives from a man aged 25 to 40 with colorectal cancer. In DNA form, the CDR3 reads TGCAGCGTTGCGAGGGACGGAGATAGCTCCTACGAGCAGTACTTC. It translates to CSVARDGDSSYEQYF.